This T cell receptor beta chain came from a study of T cell responses to AZD1222 COVID-19 vaccine. Study-wide findings and caveats: White British ancestry dominated among donors, who included more females, and clonal diversity was possibly underestimated.

Using immunoSEQ multiplex PCR, the repertoire was profiled, and TCRdb retains in-frame clones only, with some absent. The sample carries 80,000 to 100,000 clones, around 92% recorded once. Trimming removed 2 bases at V and 0 bases at J, with 10 bases between. Germline CDR1 is LGHNT and CDR2 is FRNRAP. CDR3 length: 15 amino acids. In this sample, this clone turned up once. Its specificity is not known. The TCR sequence derives from an adult in good health. This sample comprised peripheral blood, obtained on day 0 of MenACWY control vaccination. The chain has TRBV12-5 and TRBJ1-1; D may be TRBD1 (6 bases). The CDR3: CASGLFGTLNTEAFF. CDR3 nucleotides: TGTGCTAGTGGTTTGTTCGGGACATTGAACACTGAAGCTTTCTTT.